This T cell receptor (beta chain) was documented in a study of blood T cell repertoires in COVID-19. Study as a whole: Researchers got acute and convalescent COVID-19 samples from the United States, Italy and Spain.

The germline V gene has CDR1 KGHDR and CDR2 SFDVKD. The CDR3 sequence is 13 residues long. Trimming cost V 3 bases and J 9 bases, with 13 bases left between them. Assay used: immunoSEQ multiplex PCR; TCRdb lists only in-frame clones, some missing. Of approximately 240,000 clones in the sample, 75% to 85% were seen once. This clone was observed a few times. The clonotype comes from a human donor in a cohort sampled during active COVID-19. V and J are TRBV24-1 and TRBJ1-1, with D hard to call. The sample consisted of peripheral blood. The CDR3 loop is CATSDAKTGKAFF. CDR3 nucleotides: TGTGCCACCAGTGATGCTAAAACCGGGAAAGCTTTCTTT.